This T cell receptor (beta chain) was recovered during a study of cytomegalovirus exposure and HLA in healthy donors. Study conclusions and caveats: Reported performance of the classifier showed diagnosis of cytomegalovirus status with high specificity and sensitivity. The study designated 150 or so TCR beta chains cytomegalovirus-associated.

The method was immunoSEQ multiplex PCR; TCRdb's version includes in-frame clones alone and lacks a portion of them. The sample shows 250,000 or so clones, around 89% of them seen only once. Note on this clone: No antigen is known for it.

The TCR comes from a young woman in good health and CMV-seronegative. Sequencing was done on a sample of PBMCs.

CDR3 loop: CASRDLGQGADNEQFF. CDR3 in DNA: TGTGCCAGCAGGGACCTGGGACAGGGGGCAGACAATGAGCAGTTCTTC. V gene TRBV2 combines with J gene TRBJ2-1, with 12 bases identical to TRBD1. The length of the CDR3 is 16 residues. Trimming at V came to 6 bases and at J to 5 bases, leaving 8 bases not matched to a gene. Germline V lookup: CDR1 SNHLY, CDR2 FYNNEI.